The following is a T cell receptor (beta chain) sequence with its context. The entry originates in a study of patients and donors after allogeneic stem cell transplantation. The CDR3 spans 18 residues. Trimming took off 2 bases at V and 0 bases at J, with 17 bases between the two ends. CDR1 and CDR2 (germline): KGHSH, LQKENI. Using its own MiXCR run on the RT-PCR reads, TCRdb lists one record per CDR3 protein. The sample lists a few hundred thousand distinct CDR3 sequences; around 14% were seen once. The source is a human donor who was either an allogeneic HSCT recipient or a stem cell or donor lymphocyte infusion donor (not recorded which). It is not recorded whose cells these are; they may come from a transplant donor. V gene TRBV18 combines with J gene TRBJ1-5; possible D gene TRBD1, 6 bases. The sequencing input was blood, either unsorted or a sorted T cell fraction (not recorded which). In nucleotides, the CDR3 is TGTGCCAGCTCACCAATTTCAGGGGCCGACCATAGCAATCAGCCCCAGCATTTT. Translating it yields CASSPISGADHSNQPQHF.